A selection of T cell receptor beta chains follows, all from one sample in a study of a mutant IDH1 vaccine in newly diagnosed glioma. These TCRs are of unknown antigen specificity. Assay: immunoSEQ multiplex PCR; the TCRdb copy retains only in-frame clones and omits some. Among approximately 41,000 clones listed, approximately 80% were seen once. Sequences were derived from PBMCs, sampled from a glioma patient whose treatment included an IDH1 peptide vaccine. Source of these receptors: a man aged 40-50 years with glioma. Both conserved end residues are part of each CDR3. The D gene is left open where the match is weak. The listing skips clone size in some rows; elsewhere it reads once, few, many or a size class.

D,size,J,V,length,CDR3,DNA
TRBD2,NA,TRBJ2-3,TRBV5-4,16,CASSSGRGGVSDTQYF,TGTGCCAGCAGCTCGGGGCGGGGGGGAGTGTCAGATACGCAGTATTTT
NA,NA,TRBJ2-7,TRBV7-8,14,CASSLTTSFYEQYF,TGTGCCAGCAGCTTAACGACTAGTTTTTACGAGCAGTACTTC
NA,NA,TRBJ2-1,TRBV7-2,14,CASSPSLVIYEQFF,TGTGCCAGCAGCCCTAGTCTGGTCATATATGAGCAGTTCTTC
NA,few,TRBJ1-1,TRBV29-1,13,CSVERGLNTEAFF,TGCAGCGTTGAACGGGGGTTGAACACTGAAGCTTTCTTT
NA,NA,TRBJ1-4,TRBV19,14,CASTGGRVGEKLFF,TGTGCCAGTACGGGAGGCAGGGTTGGTGAAAAACTGTTTTTT
NA,NA,TRBJ1-3,TRBV7-9,12,CASGYSGNTIYF,TGTGCCAGCGGGTATTCTGGAAACACCATATATTTT
NA,NA,TRBJ2-4,TRBV19,15,CASSIAAIAKNIQYF,TGTGCCAGTAGTATAGCAGCAATAGCCAAAAACATTCAGTACTTC
NA,NA,TRBJ1-5,TRBV30,18,CAWSLTGTQLNSNQPQHF,TGTGCCTGGAGTCTTACCGGAACACAGCTTAATAGCAATCAGCCCCAGCATTTT
TRBD1,NA,TRBJ2-6,TRBV2,18,CASSEGQFLRSGANVLTF,TGTGCCAGCAGTGAGGGACAGTTTTTGCGCTCTGGGGCCAACGTCCTGACTTTC
TRBD1,once,TRBJ2-7,TRBV30,16,CAWSVPGTARRNEQYF,TGTGCCTGGAGTGTACCGGGGACAGCTCGCAGGAACGAGCAGTACTTC
NA,once,TRBJ2-5,TRBV7-2,15,CASSMRTEATQTQYF,TGTGCCAGCAGCATGCGGACGGAGGCCACGCAGACCCAGTACTTC
NA,NA,TRBJ1-4,TRBV7-9,11,CASTSGEKLFF,TGTGCCAGCACCTCAGGTGAAAAACTGTTTTTT
NA,NA,TRBJ1-6,TRBV6-1,17,CASSEARLWGEGSPLHF,TGTGCCAGCAGTGAAGCGCGCCTTTGGGGGGAAGGTTCACCCCTCCACTTT
NA,NA,TRBJ1-2,TRBV28,11,CASSSGGGYTF,TGTGCCAGCAGTTCGGGGGGTGGCTACACCTTC
NA,few,TRBJ2-7,TRBV25-1,12,CASSAGLPRQYF,TGTGCCAGCAGTGCGGGCCTCCCCAGGCAGTACTTC
TRBD1,NA,TRBJ2-7,TRBV10-2,13,CASNGDSSYEQYF,TGCGCCAGCAATGGGGACAGTTCCTACGAGCAGTACTTC
NA,once,TRBJ2-3,TRBV5-6,15,CASSFADLGTDTQYF,TGTGCCAGCAGCTTTGCCGACCTTGGCACAGATACGCAGTATTTT
NA,NA,TRBJ2-2,TRBV19,14,CASSSTGNTGELFF,TGTGCCAGTAGTTCGACAGGGAACACCGGGGAGCTGTTTTTT
NA,NA,TRBJ2-1,TRBV19,13,CASSKLGHDEQFF,TGTGCCAGTAGTAAGTTGGGACATGATGAGCAGTTCTTC
NA,once,TRBJ1-2,TRBV11-2,14,CASSLVRQPYGYTF,TGTGCCAGCAGCTTAGTACGACAGCCTTATGGCTACACCTTC
TRBD2,once,TRBJ2-3,TRBV7-9,19,CASSPRGSGRGLYTDTQYF,TGTGCCAGCAGCCCAAGGGGTAGCGGGAGAGGCTTGTACACAGATACGCAGTATTTT
TRBD2,few,TRBJ2-7,TRBV7-6,15,CASSLAGGGSYEQYF,TGTGCCAGCAGCTTAGCGGGCGGGGGGTCCTACGAGCAGTACTTC
TRBD2,NA,TRBJ2-7,TRBV10-3,22,CAISERKGLAGGRRAGAYEQYF,TGTGCCATCAGTGAGCGGAAAGGACTAGCGGGAGGGCGCCGGGCTGGCGCTTACGAGCAGTACTTC
NA,NA,TRBJ2-5,TRBV27,12,CASSLSGETQYF,TGTGCCAGCAGTTTATCTGGAGAGACCCAGTACTTC
TRBD1,NA,TRBJ1-5,TRBV25-1,14,CASSDWGQHQPQHF,TGTGCCAGCAGTGACTGGGGACAGCATCAGCCCCAGCATTTT
TRBD1,NA,TRBJ1-2,TRBV2,15,CASMGWAGGNYGYTF,TGTGCCAGCATGGGGTGGGCAGGGGGCAACTATGGCTACACCTTC
NA,NA,TRBJ2-2,TRBV2,15,CASEGGTENTGELFF,TGTGCTAGCGAAGGGGGGACCGAGAACACCGGGGAGCTGTTTTTT
TRBD2,NA,TRBJ2-7,TRBV29-1,14,CSVSPGGSSYEQYF,TGCAGCGTTTCGCCTGGCGGGAGCTCCTACGAGCAGTACTTC
NA,NA,TRBJ2-5,TRBV7-6,14,CASSLDPVQETQYF,TGTGCCAGCAGCTTAGATCCCGTACAAGAGACCCAGTACTTC
NA,NA,TRBJ2-5,TRBV6-5,13,CASRPLSSETQYF,TGTGCCAGCAGGCCTCTAAGTAGTGAGACCCAGTACTTC
NA,NA,TRBJ2-2,TRBV7-9,15,CASSPWDRNTGELFF,TGTGCCAGCAGCCCATGGGACCGAAACACCGGGGAGCTGTTTTTT
NA,NA,TRBJ2-7,TRBV7-9,14,CASSLVSRAYEQYF,TGTGCCAGCAGCTTAGTTAGCAGGGCCTACGAGCAGTACTTC
TRBD1,NA,TRBJ1-2,TRBV5-1,12,CASSFDRAGYTF,TGCGCCAGCAGCTTCGACAGGGCTGGCTACACCTTC
TRBD2,NA,TRBJ2-5,TRBV10-3,15,CAISDELAGYETQYF,TGTGCCATCAGTGACGAGCTAGCGGGATATGAGACCCAGTACTTC
NA,NA,TRBJ2-7,TRBV11-3,13,CASSSPPTGEQYF,TGTGCCAGCAGCTCTCCACCGACAGGCGAGCAGTACTTC
NA,NA,TRBJ2-7,TRBV7-2,14,CASSVSGTTYEQYF,TGTGCCAGCAGCGTATCCGGGACGACCTACGAGCAGTACTTC
NA,NA,TRBJ2-5,TRBV7-2,14,CASSPPHNQETQYF,TGTGCCAGCAGCCCCCCGCATAACCAAGAGACCCAGTACTTC
NA,NA,TRBJ2-2,TRBV28,14,CASKGGGRTGELFF,TGTGCCAGCAAGGGGGGAGGGCGAACCGGGGAGCTGTTTTTT
NA,few,TRBJ1-1,TRBV7-2,13,CASSLVGNTEAFF,TGTGCCAGCAGCTTAGTAGGGAACACTGAAGCTTTCTTT
NA,NA,TRBJ2-7,TRBV7-9,14,CASSFGTASYEQYF,TGTGCCAGCAGCTTCGGGACGGCCTCCTACGAGCAGTACTTC
NA,NA,TRBJ1-1,TRBV6-1,13,CASRTTGGTEAFF,TGTGCCAGCAGAACTACAGGAGGGACTGAAGCTTTCTTT